Below, one T cell receptor beta chain is given with its context. No antigen is known for it. The assay was immunoSEQ multiplex PCR, and TCRdb's table has in-frame clones only and misses some. The data contain about 420,000 clones, 70% to 90% of them singletons. The data were obtained in a study of Ad26.COV2.S vaccination and SARS-CoV-2 variants. Study-wide results and caveats: Analyses that measured TCR breadth and depth may have underestimated total T cell responses.

The CDR3 length is 15 residues. Germline trimming cut 5 bases from V and 7 bases from J; bases unmatched to any gene: 9. Germline V gene sequence: CDR1 SGHRS, CDR2 YFSETQ. This sample's treatment: some 20 received Ad26.COV2.S at low or high dose, single or two shots; about 5 received placebo; per-sample allocation not given. Collection of the samples took place on day 63 after the first injection of vaccine or placebo. This specimen consisted of peripheral blood, obtained in a trial of Ad26.COV2.S vaccine versus placebo. The TCR was taken from a person aged 18-60 years who received the Ad26.COV2.S COVID-19 vaccine or a placebo. This chain connects TRBV5-1 to TRBJ1-2; TRBD1 matches 12 bases. The CDR3, as DNA: TGCGCCAGCAGGCCCCCGGGACAGGGGGCTTTTGGCTACACCTTC. It specifies CASRPPGQGAFGYTF.